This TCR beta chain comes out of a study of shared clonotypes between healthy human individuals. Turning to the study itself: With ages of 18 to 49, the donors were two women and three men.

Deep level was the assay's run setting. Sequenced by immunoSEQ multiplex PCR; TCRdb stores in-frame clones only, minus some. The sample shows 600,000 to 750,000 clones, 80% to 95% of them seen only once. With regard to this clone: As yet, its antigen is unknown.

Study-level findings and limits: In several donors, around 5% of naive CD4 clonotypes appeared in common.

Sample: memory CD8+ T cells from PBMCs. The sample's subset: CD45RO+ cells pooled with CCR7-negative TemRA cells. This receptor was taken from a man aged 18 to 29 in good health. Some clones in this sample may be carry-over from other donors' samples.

The CDR3 spells CASSTSRKGNTEAFF. The CDR3 nucleotides are TGTGCCAGCAGCACATCCCGCAAGGGAAACACTGAAGCTTTCTTT. This chain links TRBV28 with TRBJ1-1; no definite D call. Germline CDR1 is MDHEN and CDR2 is SYDVKM. This CDR3 has 15 amino acids. V lost 6 bases to trimming and J lost 2 bases, with 16 bases between them.